This TCR beta chain appears in the sequencing data of a study of blood T cell repertoires in COVID-19. Study details: Italy, Spain and the United States were the sources of the convalescent and acute COVID-19 samples. T cells, B-cell-depleted T cells, or PBMCs supplied cDNA or gDNA.

Under the authors' procedure: Estimation of nucleated cell counts was performed using reference gene primer amplification. Sequencing used immunoSEQ multiplex PCR; TCRdb keeps in-frame clones, though not all of them. The DNA gave D and trimming, while V, J and clone size come from that table. The top ten hold approximately 2% of the sample, which has a few hundred thousand clones, less than 90% seen once. The TCR was taken from a man aged 25 to 40 with active or convalescent COVID-19. The specimen sequenced was peripheral blood.

CDR3 amino acids: CATSREDSNTEAFF. CDR3 sequence (DNA): TGTGCCACCAGCAGAGAGGACTCTAACACTGAAGCTTTCTTT. The chain carries TRBV15 and TRBJ1-1; D uncertain. From germline, CDR1 is LNHNV and CDR2 YYDKDF (reference sequence). This CDR3 has 14 residues. With 0 bases removed from V and 2 bases from J, the gap between germline ends came to 7 bases.